Here is one T cell receptor (beta chain) with its context. The antigen is unknown. The V segment lost 4 bases and the J segment 4 bases; nucleotides outside the gene matches: 18. This CDR3 region has 20 residues. Germline V gene lookup returns CDR1 MGHRA and CDR2 YSYEKL. Some clones are missing from TCRdb's copy, which holds only in-frame ones; the method was immunoSEQ multiplex PCR. The sample shows approximately 170,000 clones, approximately 94% of them seen only once. These data are taken from a study of T cell responses to AZD1222 COVID-19 vaccine. Regarding the study as a whole: With dominance at 160-218 and 743-854, vaccine-associated CD4 TCRs spanned spike.

The gene calls are TRBV4-1 and TRBJ2-7; 14 positions match TRBD2. This sequence originates from an adult who received the AZD1222 COVID-19 vaccine. The sample in question was peripheral blood, obtained 28 days after the second AZD1222 dose. CDR3 sequence: CASSRLVLGTSGSEPYEQYF. In DNA form, the CDR3 reads TGCGCCAGCAGCCGCTTGGTGCTAGGGACTAGCGGGAGTGAGCCGTACGAGCAGTACTTC.